The 28 T cell receptor beta chains below come from one sample, sequenced in a study of blood T cells in healthy people across ages. A second roughly 7 to 12 cycle PCR used barcoded and J-beta primers. TCRdb reprocessed the 5' RACE reads with MiXCR, giving one entry per CDR3 protein. Of approximately 670,000 distinct CDR3 sequences listed, 40% to 50% are singletons. The sample taken for sequencing was blood. The receptor source for this set is a man aged 80 or over in good health.

This rearrangement joins TRBV12-3 or TRBV12-4 to TRBJ2-4; 14 positions agree with TRBD2. The CDR3 loop spans 16 amino acids. V was clipped by 6 bases and J by 8 bases; unmatched bases: 9. The CDR3 protein is CASSPTSGGARDIQYF. Here the CDR3 DNA reads TGTGCCAGCAGCCCGACTAGCGGGGGGGCACGGGACATTCAGTACTTC.

This clonotype appeared a few times. The CDR3 sequence: CASRIPGLAVTDTQYF. For the CDR3, the DNA is TGTGCCAGCAGGATACCGGGACTAGCGGTCACAGATACGCAGTATTTT. The chain uses TRBV6-2 or TRBV6-3 and TRBJ2-3; 11 bases are shared with TRBD2. The germline gives CDR1 MNHEY, CDR2 SVGEGT. The CDR3 consists of 16 residues. Trimming took 6 bases from V and 2 from J; bases not matched to a gene: 7.

The CDR3 is CASRIGPSGYYEQYF. CDR3 in DNA: TGTGCCAGCAGAATAGGGCCTAGCGGGTACTACGAGCAGTACTTC. V is TRBV7-2 and J is TRBJ2-7; 8 nucleotides align to TRBD2. Looked up from germline, CDR1 is SGHTA and CDR2 is FQGNSA. CDR3 length: 15 amino acids. V was pared by 6 bases and J by 3 bases, with 10 bases of the junction left unmatched.

The chain carries TRBV6-1 and TRBJ2-7; possible D gene TRBD2, 6 bases. Trimming shortened V by 1 base and J by 4 bases, and 20 bases separated the two germline ends. Looked up from germline, CDR1 is MNHNS and CDR2 is SASEGT. The CDR3 totals 17 residues. The CDR3 nucleotides are TGTGCCAGCAGTGAAGGTTTTATGGGGGGATTTCGGTACGAGCAGTACTTC. This encodes CASSEGFMGGFRYEQYF.

This clonotype was counted between two and nine times. V usage is TRBV15 and J usage is TRBJ2-1; TRBD1 matches at 10 bases. Germline V gene sequence: CDR1 LNHNV, CDR2 YYDKDF (reference sequence). V shed 4 bases, J shed 2 bases, and the junction held 5 bases outside the gene matches. The CDR3 runs to 16 residues. The CDR3: CATSMDGTGAYNEQFF. CDR3 coding DNA: TGTGCCACCAGCATGGACGGGACAGGGGCCTACAATGAGCAGTTCTTC. Full variable domain (remainder filled in from reference TRBV15 and TRBJ2-1): DAMVIQNPRYQVTQFGKPVTLSCSQTLNHNVMYWYQQKSSQAPKLLFHYYDKDFNNEADTPDNFQSRRPNTSFCFLDIRSPGLGDTAMYLCATSMDGTGAYNEQFFGPGTRLTVL.

This clonotype was observed a few times. The chain uses TRBV20-1 and TRBJ2-5; D might be TRBD2 (5 bases). V lost 3 bases to trimming and J lost 2 bases, with 10 bases between them. The CDR3 has 13 amino acids. Germline lookup yields CDR1 DFQATT and CDR2 SNEGSKA (reference sequence). The CDR3 reads CSASFSAQETQYF. CDR3 sequence (DNA): TGCAGTGCTAGTTTTAGCGCACAAGAGACCCAGTACTTC.

This clonotype was counted only a few times. This chain links TRBV7-3 with TRBJ2-1; the D is unclear. Germline V lookup: CDR1 SGHTA, CDR2 FQGTGA. This CDR3 has 13 amino acids. The V end was cut by 0 bases, the J end by 6 bases, with 6 bases between. The CDR3 DNA reads TGTGCCAGCAGCTTAACAGGTCTCAATGAGCAGTTCTTC. Its protein is CASSLTGLNEQFF.

This clonotype was counted a few times. A much more abundant neighbour one base away suggests this may be a read error. The rearrangement uses TRBV7-2 and TRBJ2-5; 14 bases are shared with TRBD2. V dropped 6 bases and J dropped 12; count of bases not matched to a gene: 12. Germline V lookup: CDR1 SGHTA, CDR2 FQGNSA. The CDR3 length is 15 residues. The CDR3 DNA sequence: TGTGCCAGCAGACAAGGGACTAGCGGGGGACCGGCGGAGTACTTC. The encoded protein is CASRQGTSGGPAEYF.

By share, this clonotype counts as medium-sized. This rearrangement joins TRBV5-1 to TRBJ1-6; possibly TRBD1 for D (6 bases). The V gene lost 0 bases and the J gene lost 5 bases, with 9 bases spanning the gap. The CDR3 sequence is 15 residues long. Germline V gene sequence: CDR1 SGHRS, CDR2 YFSETQ. The CDR3, as DNA: TGCGCCAGCAGCTTGGAAGGGGGTCATAATTCACCCCTCCACTTT. Translated, it gives CASSLEGGHNSPLHF. Full variable domain (remainder filled in from reference TRBV5-1 and TRBJ1-6): KAGVTQTPRYLIKTRGQQVTLSCSPISGHRSVSWYQQTPGQGLQFLFEYFSETQRNKGNFPGRFSGRQFSNSRSEMNVSTLELGDSALYLCASSLEGGHNSPLHFGNGTRLTVT.

The chain has TRBV20-1 and TRBJ1-1; 7 positions agree with TRBD1. V trimming: 5 bases; J trimming: 1 base; junction bases outside the gene matches: 10. Germline V gene lookup returns CDR1 DFQATT and CDR2 SNEGSKA (reference sequence). This CDR3 has 15 amino acids. The CDR3 nucleotides are TGCAGTGCTGCAGCCGGGACAGCTGGGAACACTGAAGCTTTCTTT. Translation: CSAAAGTAGNTEAFF.

This clonotype was observed a handful of times. This chain connects TRBV6-6 to TRBJ1-1, with a possible D match to TRBD1 (6 bases). The V end lost 5 bases, the J end lost 8 bases, and 18 bases lay between the germline ends. The V gene's germline CDR1 is MNHNY and CDR2 SVGAGI (reference sequence). The CDR3 sequence is 14 residues long. The CDR3 region has the DNA TGTGCCAGCAGTAAACAGGGACGGACCGGAGAAGCTTTCTTT. This sequence encodes CASSKQGRTGEAFF.

The chain couples TRBV3-1 to TRBJ2-1; the match to TRBD2 covers 11 bases. The J segment lost 11 bases and the V segment lost 0 bases, leaving 3 bases of the junction unmatched. The CDR3 spans 14 residues. The V gene's germline CDR1 is LGHDT and CDR2 YNNKEL (reference sequence). In DNA, the CDR3 is TGTGCCAGCAGCCAAGATCTAGCGGGAGGCAAGCAGTTCTTC. It translates to CASSQDLAGGKQFF.

About this clonotype itself: A much bigger clone sits one base away, suggesting this may be a read error. This sequence joins TRBV4-3 and TRBJ2-5; weak D call: TRBD2 (6 bases). This CDR3 contains 14 residues. The ends were cut back, 0 bases at V and 5 bases at J, with 10 bases in the middle. Germline V gene sequence: CDR1 LGHNA, CDR2 YSLEER. Here the CDR3 reads CASSQDVGGETQYF. CDR3 bases: TGCGCCAGCAGCCAAGATGTCGGAGGGGAGACCCAGTACTTC.

This clonotype was seen more than once but under ten times. The chain has TRBV29-1 and TRBJ2-7, with 7 bases identical to TRBD1. The CDR3 has 16 residues. V gave up 6 bases and J gave up 1 base; unmatched junction bases: 15. Germline lookup yields CDR1 SQVTM and CDR2 ANQGSEA. CDR3 protein: CSVLGQVESVSYEQYF. CDR3 in DNA: TGCAGCGTCCTAGGACAGGTCGAGTCAGTGTCCTACGAGCAGTACTTC.

The chain combines TRBV27 with TRBJ1-1; D gene unclear. The V end was cut by 2 bases, the J end by 2 bases, with 18 bases between. The germline V gene has CDR1 MNHEY and CDR2 SMNVEV (reference sequence). There are 17 residues in the CDR3. This CDR3 is CASSLIGWGSVNTEAFF. Written as DNA, the CDR3 is TGTGCCAGCAGTTTAATCGGTTGGGGTTCCGTAAACACTGAAGCTTTCTTT.

This clonotype was observed at least ten times. The rearrangement links TRBV7-2 to TRBJ2-7; a possible D gene is TRBD2 (5 bases). Germline lookup yields CDR1 SGHTA and CDR2 FQGNSA. V gave up 1 base and J gave up 2 bases, with 12 bases separating them. This CDR3 contains 15 residues. CDR3 nucleotide sequence: TGTGCCAGCAGCTTAGAAAGCGGCCTTACCTACGAGCAGTACTTC. The encoded protein is CASSLESGLTYEQYF.

The CDR3 sequence: CATSDAKTGLYEQYF. CDR3 coding DNA: TGTGCCACCAGTGATGCCAAGACAGGGCTCTACGAGCAGTACTTC. This chain uses TRBV24-1 with TRBJ2-4, with 7 bases fitting TRBD1. The DNA end is more similar to TRBJ2-7, so the J call may be wrong. This CDR3 spans 15 amino acids. Looked up from germline, CDR1 is KGHDR and CDR2 is SFDVKD.

The chain couples TRBV25-1 to TRBJ2-7; tentatively, D is TRBD1 or TRBD2 (6 bases each). Per germline, CDR1 MGHDK and CDR2 SYGVNS. The CDR3 has 16 residues. With 2 bases removed from V and 2 bases from J, the gap between germline ends came to 16 bases. The CDR3 region is CASSEGAGHHPYEQYF. The DNA for the CDR3 is TGTGCCAGCAGTGAAGGGGCGGGACACCACCCCTACGAGCAGTACTTC.

This clonotype was seen only a few times. V and J are TRBV9 and TRBJ2-7; TRBD1 is a possible D gene (7 bases). V dropped 3 bases and J dropped 4 bases, with 14 bases sitting between them. The germline gives CDR1 SGDLS, CDR2 YYNGEE. The CDR3 loop spans 14 amino acids. CDR3 sequence: CASSAEGALYEQYF. The CDR3 nucleotides read TGTGCCAGCAGCGCGGAGGGGGCACTTTACGAGCAGTACTTC.

This clonotype has just a few counts. CDR3 sequence reads: CASSLVSGPNGYTF. The CDR3, as DNA: TGTGCCAGCAGCTTGGTCTCGGGACCAAATGGCTACACCTTC. The rearrangement links TRBV5-5 to TRBJ1-2; possibly TRBD1 for D (5 bases). Germline values: CDR1 SGHKS, CDR2 YYEKEE (reference sequence). The V and J ends lost 0 bases and 6 bases respectively, with 12 bases between them. The CDR3 loop spans 14 amino acids. The full variable domain, rest sourced from reference TRBV5-5 and TRBJ1-2, is DAGVTQSPTHLIKTRGQQVTLRCSPISGHKSVSWYQQVLGQGPQFIFQYYEKEERGRGNFPDRFSARQFPNYSSELNVNALLLGDSALYLCASSLVSGPNGYTFGSGTRLTVV.

This chain connects TRBV20-1 to TRBJ2-7; D might be TRBD1 (6 bases). The J call may be incorrect, as the DNA end agrees better with TRBJ2-5. Per the germline V gene, CDR1 is DFQATT and CDR2 is SNEGSKA (reference sequence). The CDR3 contains 16 residues. CDR3 sequence (DNA): TGCAGTGCTAGACCACCCGGTCCCCGGGACAAAAAGACCCAGTACTTC. Translated, it gives CSARPPGPRDKKTQYF.

The genes are TRBV20-1 and TRBJ2-2, with TRBD1 identical over 9 bases. This CDR3 is built from 15 residues. Germline V gene sequence: CDR1 DFQATT, CDR2 SNEGSKA (reference sequence). V was pared by 3 bases and J by 2 bases, with 4 bases of the junction left unmatched. CDR3 loop: CSASHRGRNTGELFF. As DNA, the CDR3 is TGCAGTGCTAGCCACAGGGGGCGCAACACCGGGGAGCTGTTTTTT.

The V and J genes are TRBV15 and TRBJ1-5; D is unclear. The CDR3 has 15 amino acids. In germline, CDR1 is LNHNV, CDR2 YYDKDF (reference sequence). The germline V and J ends were trimmed by 0 bases and 0 bases, with 6 bases remaining between them. Here the CDR3 reads CATSRDWDSNQPQHF. Written as DNA, the CDR3 is TGTGCCACCAGCAGAGACTGGGATAGCAATCAGCCCCAGCATTTT. Supplemented by reference TRBV15 and TRBJ1-5, the full variable domain reads DAMVIQNPRYQVTQFGKPVTLSCSQTLNHNVMYWYQQKSSQAPKLLFHYYDKDFNNEADTPDNFQSRRPNTSFCFLDIRSPGLGDTAMYLCATSRDWDSNQPQHFGDGTRLSIL.

Regarding this clonotype: At one end the junction does not follow the germline gene, possibly because of a read error. The gene calls are TRBV7-2 and TRBJ2-3; 16 bases align to TRBD2. CDR3 length: 20 amino acids. CDR1 and CDR2 (germline): SGHTA, FQGNSA. The CDR3 is CASSSGTSGGAIRRTGTQYF. DNA of the CDR3: TGTGCCAGCAGCTCTGGGACTAGCGGGGGGGCCATAAGAAGGACAGGTACGCAGTATTTT. The variable domain in full, completed from reference TRBV7-2 and TRBJ2-3, reads GAGVSQSPSNKVTEKGKDVELRCDPISGHTALYWYRQSLGQGLEFLIYFQGNSAPDKSGLPSDRFSAERTGGSVSTLTIQRTQQEDSAVYLCASSSGTSGGAIRRTGTQYFGPGTRLTVL.

This clonotype was counted a few times. This chain links TRBV12-3 or TRBV12-4 with TRBJ2-3, with a possible D match to TRBD2 (6 bases). The V gene lost 6 bases and the J gene lost 2 bases, with 12 bases spanning the gap. There are 14 residues in the CDR3. CDR3 sequence: CASRPGLNTDTQYF. In DNA, the CDR3 is TGTGCCAGCAGACCGGGACTCAACACAGATACGCAGTATTTT.

The J gene is TRBJ2-3, the V gene TRBV7-6; D is uncertain. This CDR3 has 13 residues. Germline V gene data show CDR1 as SGHVS and CDR2 as FNYEAQ. V was pared by 4 bases and J by 6 bases, with 11 bases between. Written as DNA, the CDR3 is TGTGCCAGCAGCTCCCCTAGTGGGGATACGCAGTATTTT. Residues: CASSSPSGDTQYF.

The chain joins TRBV11-2 to TRBJ2-7; the D gene could be TRBD1 or TRBD2 (6 bases each). Deletions cut 8 bases from V and 0 bases from J, with 14 bases between. The CDR3 extends over 14 amino acids. Looked up from germline, CDR1 is SGHAT and CDR2 is FQNNGV. The CDR3 sequence: CASSRGDTSYEQYF. The CDR3 nucleotides are TGTGCCAGCTCAAGGGGGGACACCTCCTACGAGCAGTACTTC.

V usage is TRBV10-3 and J usage is TRBJ2-7; D gene ambiguous. Trimming cost V 3 bases and J 0 bases, with 9 bases left between them. There are 14 residues in the CDR3. Germline CDR1 is ENHRY and CDR2 is SYGVKD. This CDR3 is CAISESPVSYEQYF. CDR3 sequence (DNA): TGTGCCATCAGTGAAAGCCCCGTCTCCTACGAGCAGTACTTC.